One sample yielded the 7 T cell receptor beta chains listed below, sequenced in a study of T cell responses to AZD1222 COVID-19 vaccine. Sequenced by immunoSEQ multiplex PCR; TCRdb stores in-frame clones only, minus some. The table has about 96,000 clones, 90% seen once. The source was peripheral blood, collected on day 0 of AZD1222 vaccination. The receptors come from an adult in good health.

The chain recombines TRBV4-3 with TRBJ2-3; 9 positions agree with TRBD2. V gave up 3 bases and J gave up 9 bases; unmatched junction bases: 7. Germline assignment: CDR1 LGHNA and CDR2 YSLEER. The CDR3 extends over 14 amino acids. The CDR3 DNA reads as TGCGCCAGCAGCCATGCGGGAGGGGATAGGACGCAGTATTTT. Protein sequence: CASSHAGGDRTQYF.

The rearrangement joins TRBV9 to TRBJ1-1; D unresolved. Germline lookup yields CDR1 SGDLS and CDR2 YYNGEE. The CDR3 consists of 14 residues. V gave up 0 bases and J gave up 2 bases, with 8 bases separating them. The CDR3 bases are TGTGCCAGCAGCGTAGGTTGGGTAAACACTGAAGCTTTCTTT. This codes for CASSVGWVNTEAFF.

This clone was seen only a few times. The CDR3 region has the DNA TGCAGCGTTGAAGGGACAGTGTCCAATGAGCAGTTCTTC. This translates into CSVEGTVSNEQFF. The chain links TRBV29-1 to TRBJ2-1, with D possibly being TRBD1 (6 bases). Germline assignment: CDR1 SQVTM and CDR2 ANQGSEA. Trimming removed 1 base at V and 6 bases at J, with 10 bases between. The CDR3 consists of 13 residues.

The chain is built from TRBV3-1 (or the pseudogene TRBV3-2) and TRBJ1-1, with D possibly TRBD1 on 5 matching bases. The CDR3 runs 16 residues. The germline V and J ends were trimmed by 0 bases and 4 bases, with 15 bases remaining between them. Germline assignment: CDR1 LGHDT and CDR2 YNNKEL (reference sequence). DNA of the CDR3: TGTGCCAGCAGCCAAGAAAGGGGCAGCCTGCGCACTGAAGCTTTCTTT. It codes for CASSQERGSLRTEAFF.

This clone showed up just once. V is TRBV24-1 and J is TRBJ1-1; the match to TRBD1 covers 9 bases. The CDR3 covers 15 residues. Germline CDR1 is KGHDR and CDR2 is SFDVKD. The junction had 2 bases not matched to a gene; V was cut back by 2 bases and J by 2 bases. DNA for the CDR3: TGTGCCACCAGTGATTCGACAGGGGGTAACACTGAAGCTTTCTTT. Encoded protein: CATSDSTGGNTEAFF.

The rearrangement joins TRBV28 to TRBJ2-3; D might be TRBD1 (6 bases). The CDR3 totals 15 residues. The V end was cut by 2 bases, the J end by 3 bases, with 12 bases between. Germline assignment: CDR1 MDHEN and CDR2 SYDVKM. For the CDR3, the DNA is TGTGCCAGCAGTTTAAGCGGCAGGGGAACAGATACGCAGTATTTT. It is translated as CASSLSGRGTDTQYF.

The chain joins TRBV27 to TRBJ2-1; D is possibly TRBD1 or TRBD2 (7 bases each). V dropped 6 bases and J dropped 3 bases, with 18 bases sitting between them. The CDR3 contains 16 residues. Germline assignment: CDR1 MNHEY and CDR2 SMNVEV (reference sequence). DNA of the CDR3: TGTGCCAGCAGCACTAACAGGGGAGGGGGCTACAATGAGCAGTTCTTC. Translating it yields CASSTNRGGGYNEQFF.